This TCR beta chain was sequenced in a study of T cell repertoires in cytomegalovirus infection. V trimming: 2 bases; J trimming: 0 bases; junction bases outside the gene matches: 7. CDR1 is SGHVS and CDR2 is FNYEAQ in the germline V gene. This CDR3 is built from 17 residues. One entry per CDR3 protein results from TCRdb running MiXCR on the reads. This sample has approximately 550,000 distinct CDR3 sequences, with 16% found just once. This clonotype came up many times. The chain combines TRBV7-6 with TRBJ2-1; 7 bases agree with TRBD2. Sample: CD8+ T cells from PBMCs. This clonotype was sampled from a human donor in good health (CMV status not recorded). Some clones in this sample may be carry-over from other donors' samples. The CDR3 nucleotides read TGTGCCAGCAGCTTAATTCTAGCGGACAACTCCTACAATGAGCAGTTCTTC. Amino acids: CASSLILADNSYNEQFF. Variable domain in full (rest from reference TRBV7-6 and TRBJ2-1): GAGVSQSPRYKVTKRGQDVALRCDPISGHVSLYWYRQALGQGPEFLTYFNYEAQQDKSGLPNDRFSAERPEGSISTLTIQRTEQRDSAMYRCASSLILADNSYNEQFFGPGTRLTVL.